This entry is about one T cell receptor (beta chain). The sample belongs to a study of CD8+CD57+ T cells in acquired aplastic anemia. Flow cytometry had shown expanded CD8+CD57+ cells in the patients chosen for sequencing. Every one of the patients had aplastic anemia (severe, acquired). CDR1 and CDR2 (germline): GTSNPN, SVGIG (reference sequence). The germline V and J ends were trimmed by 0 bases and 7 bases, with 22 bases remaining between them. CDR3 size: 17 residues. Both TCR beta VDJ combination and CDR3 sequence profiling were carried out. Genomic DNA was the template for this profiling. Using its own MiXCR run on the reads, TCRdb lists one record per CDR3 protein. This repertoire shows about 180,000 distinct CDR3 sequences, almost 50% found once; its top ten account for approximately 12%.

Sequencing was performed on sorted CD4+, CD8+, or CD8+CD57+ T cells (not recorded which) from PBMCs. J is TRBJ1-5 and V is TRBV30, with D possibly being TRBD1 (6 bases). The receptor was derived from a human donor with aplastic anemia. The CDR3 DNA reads TGTGCCTGGAGTGTACGACGTGGACAGATAGGTAGACAGCCCCAGCATTTT. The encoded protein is CAWSVRRGQIGRQPQHF. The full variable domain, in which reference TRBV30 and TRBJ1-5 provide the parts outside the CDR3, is SQTIHQWPATLVQPVGSPLSLECTVEGTSNPNLYWYRQAAGRGLQLLFYSVGIGQISSEVPQNLSASRPQDRQFILSSKKLLLSDSGFYLCAWSVRRGQIGRQPQHFGDGTRLSIL.